This T cell receptor (beta chain) was obtained from a study of glioma-infiltrating T cells. Study context: Target coverage was about 4.5- to 11-fold for about 940,000 blood T cells. Overall study results and limits: Patients with low tissue-blood divergence carried a signature set of shared blood CDR3 motifs.

This clonotype has just a few counts. What it binds is not known. TCR alpha and beta CDR3 regions were amplified from RNA using iRepertoire nested multiplex PCR. TCRdb fed the multiplex PCR reads into MiXCR, producing one record per CDR3 protein. The repertoire holds a few hundred thousand distinct CDR3 sequences, with 41% as singletons. Germline CDR1 reads MNHNS; CDR2 reads SASEGT. Trimming pared 6 bases from V and 1 base from J, leaving 13 bases between. The CDR3 extends over 15 amino acids. The receptor was isolated from a human donor with low-grade glioma or glioblastoma, undergoing nonglioma brain surgery, or in good health (not recorded which). Sequenced input: glioma tissue, nonneoplastic brain tissue, or PBMCs (not recorded which). The chain has TRBV6-1 and TRBJ1-3; the D gene is possibly TRBD1 (5 bases). The chain's CDR3 is CASSPPTASGNTIYF. The CDR3 DNA follows: TGTGCCAGCAGCCCCCCGACAGCTTCTGGAAACACCATATATTTT.